These 31 T cell receptor beta chains were sequenced from one sample in a study of cytomegalovirus exposure and HLA in healthy donors. The PCR made use of 60 Vbeta and 13 Jbeta primers. The assay was immunoSEQ multiplex PCR, and TCRdb's table has in-frame clones only and misses some. Among 120,000 or so clones listed, 75% to 85% were seen once. Sequencing was done on a sample of PBMCs. These receptors originate from a man aged 25-45 years in good health and CMV-seropositive.

Only one count was recorded for this clone. The rearrangement joins TRBV18 to TRBJ2-2; D may be TRBD1 (6 bases). V gave up 6 bases and J gave up 4 bases, with 15 bases separating them. From germline, CDR1 is KGHSH and CDR2 LQKENI. The CDR3 length is 15 residues. The CDR3 nucleotides read TGTGCCAGCTCCCTCGGGACACCGACCACCGGGGAGCTGTTTTTT. It yields the protein CASSLGTPTTGELFF.

The J gene is TRBJ2-1, the V gene TRBV7-3; tentative D call: TRBD1 (5 bases). The CDR3 length is 14 residues. V lost 2 bases to trimming and J lost 9 bases, with 14 bases between them. In germline, CDR1 is SGHTA, CDR2 FQGTGA. The CDR3: CASSLAHRSTEQFF. The CDR3 nucleotides are TGTGCCAGCAGCTTAGCCCACAGGTCGACTGAGCAGTTCTTC. Looking up the rest from reference TRBV7-3 and TRBJ2-1 gives the full variable domain: GAGVSQTPSNKVTEKGKYVELRCDPISGHTALYWYRQSLGQGPEFLIYFQGTGAADDSGLPNDRFFAVRPEGSVSTLKIQRTERGDSAVYLCASSLAHRSTEQFFGPGTRLTVL.

A note on this clone: In this CDR3 the conserved last residue, phenylalanine or tryptophan, is missing, so a read error is likely. V is TRBV6-6 and J is TRBJ1-1, with 9 nucleotides matching TRBD1. Germline-derived CDR1 and CDR2 are MNHNY and SVGAGI (reference sequence). J gave up 1 base and V 5 bases, and 2 bases lay outside the gene matches. The CDR3 totals 14 residues. CDR3 region: CASSPGQGNTEAFS. CDR3 bases: TGTGCCAGCAGTCCGGGACAGGGGAACACTGAAGCTTTCTCT.

The gene calls are TRBV4-1 and TRBJ1-2, with TRBD1 matching 8 bases. Germline V gene lookup returns CDR1 MGHRA and CDR2 YSYEKL. V dropped 0 bases and J dropped 4; count of bases not matched to a gene: 13. This CDR3 has 18 amino acids. This CDR3 is CASSQDSGQVPTPYGYTF. CDR3 DNA: TGCGCCAGCAGCCAAGACTCGGGACAGGTCCCTACCCCCTATGGCTACACCTTC.

This chain connects TRBV5-1 to TRBJ1-2, with 7 bases that match TRBD1. V gave up 3 bases and J gave up 3 bases; unmatched junction bases: 5. CDR1 and CDR2 from the germline V gene are SGHRS and YFSETQ. The CDR3 loop spans 14 amino acids. The CDR3 DNA follows: TGCGCCAGCAGCTCCCCGACAGGGTACTATGGCTACACCTTC. Translating gives CASSSPTGYYGYTF. The whole variable domain, remainder taken from reference TRBV5-1 and TRBJ1-2, is KAGVTQTPRYLIKTRGQQVTLSCSPISGHRSVSWYQQTPGQGLQFLFEYFSETQRNKGNFPGRFSGRQFSNSRSEMNVSTLELGDSALYLCASSSPTGYYGYTFGSGTRLTVV.

The V and J genes are TRBV6-1 and TRBJ1-2; D gene unclear. CDR1 and CDR2 (germline): MNHNS, SASEGT. CDR3 length: 13 residues. Trimming stripped 4 bases from V and 2 bases from J, with 8 bases between. The CDR3 loop reads CASSADLNYGYTF. The CDR3 bases are TGTGCCAGCAGTGCTGATCTAAACTATGGCTACACCTTC.

The chain has TRBV5-4 and TRBJ1-2; 9 bases agree with TRBD1. The CDR3 sequence is 16 residues long. V gave up 1 base and J gave up 7 bases; unmatched junction bases: 11. Germline CDR1 is SGHNT and CDR2 is YYREEE (reference sequence). The CDR3 bases are TGTGCCAGCAGCTTGTGGGGGACAGGGTTGTTCGGTGGCTACACCTTC. Its translation: CASSLWGTGLFGGYTF.

The V call is TRBV4-1, the J call TRBJ1-4; D call uncertain. There are 14 residues in the CDR3. CDR1 MGHRA and CDR2 YSYEKL come from the germline V gene. The germline V and J ends were trimmed by 0 bases and 10 bases, with 12 bases remaining between them. The CDR3 is CASSQDREVGKLFF. The CDR3 DNA sequence: TGCGCCAGCAGCCAAGATCGAGAGGTGGGAAAACTGTTTTTT.

The rearrangement links TRBV4-1 to TRBJ1-2; D perhaps matches TRBD1 (6 bases). Trimming took 0 bases from V and 5 from J, leaving 13 bases between them. CDR1 and CDR2 from the germline V gene are MGHRA and YSYEKL. This CDR3 is 15 amino acids long. Here the CDR3 DNA reads TGCGCCAGCAGCCAAGAGAGAGGGCAGGGGTATGGCTACACCTTC. Protein product: CASSQERGQGYGYTF.

This rearrangement joins TRBV28 to TRBJ2-5, with D perhaps TRBD1 (7 bases). CDR1 MDHEN and CDR2 SYDVKM come from the germline V gene. V lost 4 bases, J lost 4 bases, and 22 bases lay in between. The CDR3 is made up of 17 amino acids. CDR3 nucleotide sequence: TGTGCCAGCAGTTCCCCCCCTGGAGGGGGCGCGGGAGAGACCCAGTACTTC. It translates to CASSSPPGGGAGETQYF.

The chain employs TRBV5-1 and TRBJ2-5; tentative D call: TRBD1 (5 bases). CDR1 and CDR2 (germline): SGHRS, YFSETQ. The CDR3 extends over 15 amino acids. Trimming removed 0 bases at V and 5 bases at J, with 14 bases between. CDR3 residues: CASSLGPGNRETQYF. The CDR3 region has the DNA TGCGCCAGCAGCTTGGGACCAGGGAATAGGGAGACCCAGTACTTC.

The genes are TRBV29-1 and TRBJ2-5; 7 positions agree with TRBD2. This CDR3 has 14 amino acids. Trimming at V came to 2 bases and at J to 11 bases, leaving 14 bases not matched to a gene. Germline CDR1 and CDR2: SQVTM and ANQGSEA. The CDR3 DNA reads TGCAGCGTTGAATGGGGACGAGGGGCGGGGGAGCAGTACTTC. The encoded protein is CSVEWGRGAGEQYF.

This clone came up once. The rearrangement uses TRBV5-1 and TRBJ1-6; D not certain. V gave up 6 bases and J gave up 5 bases, with 15 bases separating them. Germline lookup yields CDR1 SGHRS and CDR2 YFSETQ. The CDR3 contains 15 residues. CDR3 coding DNA: TGCGCCAGCAACCTAGATCTTGGAGATAATTCACCCCTCCACTTT. Protein sequence: CASNLDLGDNSPLHF.

The chain is built from TRBV6-5 and TRBJ1-5; a weak D match, TRBD1 (5 bases). Deletions cut 5 bases from V and 5 bases from J, with 13 bases between. CDR1 MNHEY and CDR2 SVGAGI come from the germline V gene. The CDR3 has 14 amino acids. CDR3 in amino acids: CASSRRQGYQPQHF. The CDR3 DNA is TGTGCCAGCAGTAGAAGGCAGGGCTATCAGCCCCAGCATTTT.

The V call is TRBV19, the J call TRBJ1-1; a possible D gene is TRBD1 (6 bases). Germline CDR1 LNHDA, CDR2 SQIVND (reference sequence). Trimming took off 3 bases at V and 6 bases at J, with 17 bases between the two ends. The CDR3 contains 15 residues. CDR3 residues: CASSMRAGGVAEAFF. The CDR3 DNA reads as TGTGCCAGTAGTATGCGGGCGGGGGGCGTCGCTGAAGCTTTCTTT.

The V gene is TRBV7-9, the J gene TRBJ2-7; 7 nucleotides match TRBD2. Unmatched junction bases numbered 9, after V lost 5 bases and J lost 5 bases. Germline CDR1 reads SEHNR; CDR2 reads FQNEAQ (reference sequence). The CDR3 consists of 14 residues. DNA for the CDR3: TGTGCCAGCAGCCTACGGGGGGTTTCCCACGAGCAGTACTTC. Encoded protein: CASSLRGVSHEQYF.

This clone was counted a few times. The genes are TRBV5-6 and TRBJ1-5; D not certain. From germline, CDR1 is SGHDT and CDR2 YYEEEE. This CDR3 contains 13 residues. Trimming cost V 0 bases and J 9 bases, with 10 bases left between them. The CDR3 sequence: CASSLAPSGPQHF. For the CDR3, the DNA is TGTGCCAGCAGCTTGGCCCCCTCGGGGCCCCAGCATTTT.

The rearrangement links TRBV7-9 to TRBJ1-2; the D gene is possibly TRBD1 (5 bases). Germline values: CDR1 SEHNR, CDR2 FQNEAQ (reference sequence). The CDR3 runs to 14 residues. The germline V and J ends were trimmed by 5 bases and 0 bases, with 10 bases remaining between them. The CDR3 DNA sequence: TGTGCCAGCAGCAGGGACTCCTCTAACTATGGCTACACCTTC. Translation: CASSRDSSNYGYTF.

V and J are TRBV30 and TRBJ1-1; 7 bases line up with TRBD1. The CDR3 sequence is 16 residues long. With 3 bases clipped from V and 6 bases from J, the junction kept 16 bases outside the gene matches. Looked up from germline, CDR1 is GTSNPN and CDR2 is SVGIG (reference sequence). The CDR3 loop reads CAWRRRRGRGMAEAFF. CDR3 DNA: TGTGCCTGGAGACGAAGGAGGGGCAGGGGGATGGCTGAAGCTTTCTTT.

This clone has a single count. The chain links TRBV2 to TRBJ2-5, with 7 bases fitting TRBD1. V was pared by 8 bases and J by 4 bases, with 13 bases of the junction left unmatched. The CDR3 sequence is 15 residues long. Germline CDR1 and CDR2: SNHLY and FYNNEI. The CDR3: CASSLRQGGIETQYF. The CDR3, as DNA: TGTGCCAGCTCTCTTCGACAGGGTGGTATAGAGACCCAGTACTTC.

The chain employs TRBV19 and TRBJ2-6; 9 bases are shared with TRBD1. Germline CDR1 reads LNHDA; CDR2 reads SQIVND (reference sequence). The CDR3 contains 16 residues. The ends lost 6 bases at V and 0 bases at J; junction bases unmatched: 3. For the CDR3, the DNA is TGTGCCAGTAGGGACAGGGGTTACTCTGGGGCCAACGTCCTGACTTTC. This gives the protein CASRDRGYSGANVLTF.

A note on this clone: One end of the junction is discordant with germline, which a read error may explain. The chain is built from TRBV19 and TRBJ1-2; D remains unclear. The CDR3 runs 14 residues. Germline assignment: CDR1 LNHDA and CDR2 SQIVND (reference sequence). The CDR3 reads CASSVPFSNCGYTF. DNA for the CDR3: TGTGCCAGTAGTGTCCCTTTCTCAAACTGTGGCTACACCTTC. The whole variable domain, filled in from reference TRBV19 and TRBJ1-2, reads DGGITQSPKYLFRKEGQNVTLSCEQNLNHDAMYWYRQDPGQGLRLIYYSQIVNDFQKGDIAEGYSVSREKKESFPLTVTSAQKNPTAFYLCASSVPFSNCGYTFGSGTRLTVV.

The chain links TRBV19 to TRBJ2-3; 9 bases fit TRBD1. CDR3 length equals 16 residues. Trimming took 3 bases from V and 3 from J; bases not matched to a gene: 7. CDR1 is LNHDA, CDR2 SQIVND, per germline (reference sequence). The CDR3 sequence: CASSIPGQGGTDTQYF. CDR3 DNA sequence: TGTGCCAGTAGTATTCCGGGACAGGGTGGGACAGATACGCAGTATTTT.

The chain couples TRBV9 to TRBJ1-4, with D perhaps matching TRBD1 (6 bases). Germline-derived CDR1 and CDR2 are SGDLS and YYNGEE. Trimming took off 4 bases at V and 8 bases at J, with 15 bases between the two ends. The CDR3 length is 14 residues. The CDR3 sequence is CASSSQGIGEKLFF. CDR3 nucleotides: TGTGCCAGCAGCTCACAGGGTATAGGAGAAAAACTGTTTTTT.

The chain has TRBV7-9 and TRBJ1-4, with TRBD1 as a possible D gene (5 bases). CDR3 size: 15 residues. Trimming removed 4 bases at V and 5 bases at J, with 14 bases between. Germline-derived CDR1 and CDR2 are SEHNR and FQNEAQ (reference sequence). The chain's CDR3 is CASSYIGTSNEKLFF. The CDR3 bases are TGTGCCAGCAGCTACATCGGGACTTCCAATGAAAAACTGTTTTTT.

V and J are TRBV5-1 and TRBJ2-5, with D tentatively TRBD2 (5 bases). The CDR3 contains 14 residues. Per the germline V gene, CDR1 is SGHRS and CDR2 is YFSETQ. The V end was cut by 0 bases, the J end by 4 bases, with 10 bases between. In nucleotides, the CDR3 is TGCGCCAGCAGCTTGGGCAGGAGGCCAGAGACCCAGTACTTC. Residues: CASSLGRRPETQYF. Supplemented by reference TRBV5-1 and TRBJ2-5, the full variable domain reads KAGVTQTPRYLIKTRGQQVTLSCSPISGHRSVSWYQQTPGQGLQFLFEYFSETQRNKGNFPGRFSGRQFSNSRSEMNVSTLELGDSALYLCASSLGRRPETQYFGPGTRLLVL.

This clone was seen only a few times. The rearrangement links TRBV2 to TRBJ2-7, with TRBD1 as a possible D gene (5 bases). This CDR3 is built from 16 residues. Trimming shortened V by 1 base and J by 1 base, and 14 bases separated the two germline ends. Germline lookup yields CDR1 SNHLY and CDR2 FYNNEI. CDR3 in DNA: TGTGCCAGCAGTGAAGTCCTAAGGACAACGTCCTACGAGCAGTACTTC. Its translation: CASSEVLRTTSYEQYF.

This chain joins TRBV6-5 and TRBJ1-3; D unresolved. Germline assignment: CDR1 MNHEY and CDR2 SVGAGI. The V end lost 0 bases, the J end lost 2 bases, and 5 bases lay between the germline ends. This CDR3 comprises 14 residues. This CDR3 is CASSYSEPGNTIYF. Here the CDR3 DNA reads TGTGCCAGCAGTTACTCGGAGCCTGGAAACACCATATATTTT.

This sequence joins TRBV5-1 and TRBJ1-2, with TRBD1 matching over 9 bases. Trimming took 4 bases from V and 2 from J; bases not matched to a gene: 12. This CDR3 region has 17 residues. Germline V gives CDR1 SGHRS, CDR2 YFSETQ. The CDR3 region is CASSPGDRVSMNYGYTF. The DNA of the CDR3 is TGCGCCAGCAGCCCCGGGGACAGGGTTTCTATGAACTATGGCTACACCTTC. The full variable domain, its missing parts supplied by reference TRBV5-1 and TRBJ1-2, is KAGVTQTPRYLIKTRGQQVTLSCSPISGHRSVSWYQQTPGQGLQFLFEYFSETQRNKGNFPGRFSGRQFSNSRSEMNVSTLELGDSALYLCASSPGDRVSMNYGYTFGSGTRLTVV.

V usage is TRBV10-3 and J usage is TRBJ1-1, with TRBD1 identical over 8 bases. This CDR3 spans 14 amino acids. Trimming cost V 0 bases and J 3 bases; bases outside gene matches: 0. Germline lookup yields CDR1 ENHRY and CDR2 SYGVKD. CDR3 sequence (DNA): TGTGCCATCAGTGAGTCACAGGGGGACACTGAAGCTTTCTTT. Amino acid sequence: CAISESQGDTEAFF.

This clone showed up just a few times. The genes are TRBV2 and TRBJ1-6; the D is unclear. The germline V and J ends were trimmed by 8 bases and 0 bases, with 11 bases remaining between them. The CDR3 has 15 residues. Looked up from germline, CDR1 is SNHLY and CDR2 is FYNNEI. In DNA, the CDR3 is TGTGCCAGCTGTCCCCTGAGCTCCTATAATTCACCCCTCCACTTT. It specifies CASCPLSSYNSPLHF. Based on the CDR3 plus reference TRBV2 and TRBJ1-6, the full variable domain is EPEVTQTPSHQVTQMGQEVILRCVPISNHLYFYWYRQILGQKVEFLVSFYNNEISEKSEIFDDQFSVERPDGSNFTLKIRSTKLEDSAMYFCASCPLSSYNSPLHFGNGTRLTVT.